Presented here are 18 T cell receptor beta chains from one specimen sequenced in a study of Ad26.COV2.S vaccination and SARS-CoV-2 variants (dated by TCRdb to the early 2020s). The meaning of the sample's treatment or condition label: 19 received Ad26.COV2.S at low or high dose, single or two shots; about 5 received placebo; per-sample allocation not given. For vaccine and placebo recipients, repertoires were sequenced using samples collected on day 63 after the first injection. Receptor libraries were prepared by the immunoSEQ multiplex PCR assay. The immuneACCESS repertoire file appears here via TCRdb, limited to in-frame rearrangements. These files lack a portion of the clones; in checked studies, under half of the deficit traces to unresolved V genes, and the cause of the others is not known. The sample table shows about 680,000 clones, and approximately 88% are seen once. The ten largest clones take up roughly 1.5% of the sample.

The specimen comprised peripheral blood, sampled in a trial of Ad26.COV2.S vaccine versus placebo. Receptors were obtained from a person between 18 and 60 years old who received the Ad26.COV2.S COVID-19 vaccine or a placebo.

The chain is built from TRBV5-4 and TRBJ2-1, with D possibly TRBD2 on 6 matching bases. V lost 1 base, J lost 4 bases, and 12 bases lay in between. In germline, CDR1 is SGHNT, CDR2 YYREEE (reference sequence). This CDR3 has 15 residues. CDR3 in amino acids: CASSLTSSPYNEQFF. CDR3 DNA: TGTGCCAGCAGCTTGACTAGCAGCCCGTACAATGAGCAGTTCTTC.

This rearrangement joins TRBV5-6 to TRBJ1-1; the D gene is possibly TRBD1 (6 bases). The germline V gene encodes CDR1 SGHDT and CDR2 YYEEEE. Trimming removed 0 bases from V and 4 bases from J, with 16 bases in between. The CDR3 length is 16 residues. This CDR3 is CASSLGGGVIGTEAFF. CDR3 in DNA: TGTGCCAGCAGCTTGGGAGGGGGTGTGATAGGCACTGAAGCTTTCTTT.

The chain combines TRBV7-9 with TRBJ1-5; tentative D call: TRBD1 (5 bases). Germline V gene lookup returns CDR1 SEHNR and CDR2 FQNEAQ (reference sequence). The V end was cut by 5 bases, the J end by 7 bases, with 15 bases between. The CDR3 extends over 14 amino acids. This CDR3 is CASSPGGAWQPQHF. DNA for the CDR3: TGTGCCAGCAGCCCGGGGGGTGCATGGCAGCCCCAGCATTTT.

To note about this clone: Additional DNA sequences in this sample encode the identical CDR3. The rearrangement uses TRBV6-5 and TRBJ2-7; D remains unclear. Germline V gives CDR1 MNHEY, CDR2 SVGAGI. V was trimmed by 5 bases and J by 0 bases, leaving 8 bases between them. There are 13 residues in the CDR3. The CDR3 sequence: CASSRLGSYEQYF. Written as DNA, the CDR3 is TGTGCCAGCAGTCGACTCGGCTCCTACGAGCAGTACTTC.

This chain connects TRBV6-5 to TRBJ2-1; D remains ambiguous. CDR1 and CDR2 from the germline V gene are MNHEY and SVGAGI. The V end lost 8 bases, the J end lost 10 bases, and 15 bases lay between the germline ends. The CDR3 is 12 amino acids. The CDR3 region is CASEQYQEEQFF. CDR3 bases: TGTGCCAGCGAGCAGTATCAGGAGGAGCAGTTCTTC.

This clone was seen once. The rearrangement links TRBV12-3 or TRBV12-4 to TRBJ2-3; D unresolved. CDR3 length equals 13 residues. V lost 2 bases and J 3 bases, leaving 6 bases between the germline ends. CDR3: CASSLSETDTQYF. The CDR3, as DNA: TGTGCCAGCAGTTTATCAGAAACAGATACGCAGTATTTT.

The chain couples TRBV11-3 to TRBJ2-1, with 7 bases that match TRBD1. CDR3 length equals 16 residues. CDR1 is SGHNT, CDR2 YENEEA, per germline. V lost 1 base and J lost 6; bases outside the gene matches: 9. CDR3 in amino acids: CASSLGGQPAFNEQFF. CDR3 DNA sequence: TGTGCCAGCAGCTTAGGGGGACAGCCTGCTTTCAATGAGCAGTTCTTC.

This clone was picked up one time. The chain carries TRBV5-1 and TRBJ1-4; 9 bases are a match to TRBD1. V trimming: 3 bases; J trimming: 6 bases; junction bases outside the gene matches: 3. This CDR3 is built from 14 residues. Germline lookup yields CDR1 SGHRS and CDR2 YFSETQ. The CDR3 sequence is CASSYRDRDEKLFF. CDR3 in DNA: TGCGCCAGCAGCTACCGGGACAGGGATGAAAAACTGTTTTTT.

Note on this clone: In the same sample, other DNA sequences code for this CDR3. In DNA, the CDR3 is TGTGCCACCAGCAGAAGGGGAGCTAATGAAAAACTGTTTTTT. It encodes CATSRRGANEKLFF. V and J are TRBV15 and TRBJ1-4; D is possibly TRBD1 (5 bases). Trimming took off 2 bases at V and 3 bases at J, with 7 bases between the two ends. This CDR3 has 14 amino acids. Germline-derived CDR1 and CDR2 are LNHNV and YYDKDF (reference sequence).

CDR3 amino acids: CASSGLPGQAHGYTF. CDR3 nucleotides: TGTGCCAGTAGCGGGTTACCAGGTCAGGCCCATGGCTACACCTTC. This chain joins TRBV19 and TRBJ1-2; D ambiguous. This CDR3 spans 15 amino acids. Germline V gene lookup returns CDR1 LNHDA and CDR2 SQIVND (reference sequence). Deletions cut 6 bases from V and 6 bases from J, with 20 bases between.

V usage is TRBV6-5 and J usage is TRBJ1-4; D might be TRBD1 (6 bases). Germline loops: CDR1 MNHEY, CDR2 SVGAGI. The germline V and J ends were trimmed by 4 bases and 5 bases, with 14 bases remaining between them. The CDR3 is 15 residues long. CDR3 amino acids: CASSSWGGANEKLFF. CDR3 coding DNA: TGTGCCAGCAGTTCCTGGGGGGGGGCGAATGAAAAACTGTTTTTT.

The chain is built from TRBV5-5 and TRBJ2-7; no clear D gene. The germline V gene has CDR1 SGHKS and CDR2 YYEKEE (reference sequence). V dropped 1 base and J dropped 6 bases, with 5 bases sitting between them. This CDR3 has 11 amino acids. This CDR3 is CASSLSGEQYF. The CDR3 DNA is TGTGCCAGCAGCTTGTCGGGCGAGCAGTACTTC.

This chain uses TRBV29-1 with TRBJ1-3; tentatively, D is TRBD1 (5 bases). The CDR3 extends over 12 amino acids. V was shortened by 4 bases and J by 4 bases, with 8 bases between the two germline ends. Germline CDR1 is SQVTM and CDR2 is ANQGSEA. CDR3 sequence (DNA): TGCAGCGTTGTGACAGACGGAAACACCATATATTTT. This translates into CSVVTDGNTIYF.

This chain uses TRBV24-1 with TRBJ2-1, with D maybe TRBD1 (6 bases). Germline CDR1 is KGHDR and CDR2 is SFDVKD. The CDR3 runs to 13 residues. Deletions cut 3 bases from V and 9 bases from J, with 11 bases between. The CDR3 nucleotides read TGTGCCACCAGTGATGCCCTAGGGGGTGAGCAGTTCTTC. This codes for CATSDALGGEQFF.

The chain uses TRBV2 and TRBJ1-5; no definite D call. Germline loops: CDR1 SNHLY, CDR2 FYNNEI. The CDR3 totals 15 residues. The ends were cut back, 5 bases at V and 2 bases at J, with 13 bases in the middle. CDR3 DNA: TGTGCCAGCAGTCCCGGGAGGTCGGGCAATCAGCCCCAGCATTTT. Translating gives CASSPGRSGNQPQHF.

As concerns this clone: The identical CDR3 is also encoded by other nucleotide sequences in the sample. This sequence joins TRBV20-1 and TRBJ2-7; D is uncertain. CDR1 and CDR2 from the germline V gene are DFQATT and SNEGSKA (reference sequence). V gave up 1 base and J gave up 1 base, with 2 bases separating them. The CDR3 covers 11 residues. For the CDR3, the DNA is TGCAGTGCTAGAGGGTCCTACGAGCAGTACTTC. Protein product: CSARGSYEQYF.

On this clone itself: The junction shows a germline mismatch at one end, possibly a read error. V gene TRBV5-1 combines with J gene TRBJ2-3; possibly TRBD2 for D (6 bases). Germline V gives CDR1 SGHRS, CDR2 YFSETQ. The CDR3 runs 14 residues. The CDR3 loop reads CASSLVDYTYTQYF. The DNA of the CDR3 is TGCGCCAGCAGCTTGGTGGACTACACATATACGCAGTATTTT. The variable domain in full, with the rest retrieved from reference TRBV5-1 and TRBJ2-3, is KAGVTQTPRYLIKTRGQQVTLSCSPISGHRSVSWYQQTPGQGLQFLFEYFSETQRNKGNFPGRFSGRQFSNSRSEMNVSTLELGDSALYLCASSLVDYTYTQYFGPGTRLTVL.

This clone was detected only a few times. This CDR3 reads CASSEALTGRSYNSPLHF. The CDR3 DNA follows: TGTGCCAGCAGTGAAGCGCTGACAGGGCGATCCTATAATTCACCCCTCCACTTT. V gene TRBV2 combines with J gene TRBJ1-6, with 7 bases that match TRBD1. J was trimmed by 1 base and V by 0 bases; bases with no gene match: 6. Germline V CDR1 and CDR2: SNHLY, FYNNEI. The CDR3 contains 18 residues.